Here is one T cell receptor (beta chain) with its context. The data derive from a study of blood T cell repertoires in COVID-19. In the study overall: The cDNA or gDNA used as material had been derived from T cells, B-cell-depleted T cells, or PBMCs.

Germline V gene data show CDR1 as SEHNR and CDR2 as FQNEAQ (reference sequence). This CDR3 comprises 14 residues. Trimming removed 5 bases at V and 5 bases at J, with 10 bases between. Data came from immunoSEQ multiplex PCR; TCRdb stores just in-frame clones and leaves some out. Here the sample spans under 300,000 clones, about 88% being singletons. The sample consisted of peripheral blood. The receptor was derived from a woman aged 70-85 years with COVID-19, enrolled during active disease. The rearrangement uses TRBV7-9 and TRBJ1-6; D perhaps matches TRBD1 (6 bases). CDR3 coding DNA: TGTGCCAGCAGCCCACAGGGAAATAATTCACCCCTCCACTTT. Residues: CASSPQGNNSPLHF.